This T cell receptor beta chain emerged from a study of T cell clones after liver transplantation. In the case of this clone: Its antigen is not known.

The method was immunoSEQ multiplex PCR; TCRdb's version includes in-frame clones alone and lacks a portion of them. The data contain about 80,000 clones, about 84% of them singletons. Trimming stripped 0 bases from V and 8 bases from J, with 16 bases between. This CDR3 is built from 16 residues. The germline V gene encodes CDR1 SGHTA and CDR2 FQGNSA. Study observations and caveats: In a couple of subjects, few donor cells limited the measurable donor-reactive repertoire.

This sequence joins TRBV7-2 and TRBJ1-4; tentative D call: TRBD1 (5 bases). This specimen consisted of CD4+ T cells from blood, obtained 45 to 46 months after liver transplant. The sequence was collected from a human patient who received a liver transplant. Among the T cells, some may be from the graft donor. The CDR3 is CASSLADPGRQEKLFF. Written as DNA, the CDR3 is TGTGCCAGCAGCTTAGCGGACCCGGGGAGACAGGAAAAACTGTTTTTT.